Listed here are 10 T cell receptor beta chains from one sample, sequenced in a study of CD8+ T cells in alopecia areata. As for treatment: oral pan-JAK inhibitor, 5-10 mg twice daily. Reverse transcription of extracted RNA yielded cDNA, which provided the sequencing template. Produced via immunoSEQ multiplex PCR; TCRdb's table is partial and in-frame only. The data contain about 220,000 clones, 50% to 70% of them singletons. Sequenced material: CD4+ T cells sorted from blood, taken at week 4, from a patient treated with tofacitinib. The receptors shown here come from a human donor with alopecia areata.

This clone was seen a handful of times. The chain combines TRBV4-2 with TRBJ2-7; 7 bases match TRBD2. From germline, CDR1 is LGHNA and CDR2 YNFKEQ. This CDR3 has 13 residues. With 0 bases clipped from V and 7 bases from J, the junction kept 3 bases outside the gene matches. The CDR3 spells CASSQDLGREQYF. DNA of the CDR3: TGTGCCAGCAGCCAAGATCTCGGGAGGGAGCAGTACTTC.

V usage is TRBV30 and J usage is TRBJ1-2, with 7 bases matching TRBD1. Germline values: CDR1 GTSNPN, CDR2 SVGIG (reference sequence). V lost 2 bases, J lost 2 bases, and 11 bases stayed unmatched. This CDR3 is 16 amino acids long. This chain's CDR3 is CAWSPLGQRANYGYTF. Written as DNA, the CDR3 is TGTGCCTGGAGTCCATTGGGACAGCGAGCAAACTATGGCTACACCTTC.

The chain combines TRBV10-2 with TRBJ2-3; 8 bases are a match to TRBD1. The germline V gene encodes CDR1 WSHSY and CDR2 SAAADI. Germline trimming cut 6 bases from V and 4 bases from J; bases unmatched to any gene: 0. The CDR3 covers 12 residues. The CDR3 region has the DNA TGCGCCAGCAGACAGGGGGCAGATACGCAGTATTTT. Residues: CASRQGADTQYF.

The rearrangement uses TRBV5-1 and TRBJ1-2, with 7 positions matching TRBD1. Trimming removed 5 bases from V and 3 bases from J; junction bases left unmatched: 7. The germline CDR1 and CDR2 sequences are SGHRS and YFSETQ. This CDR3 spans 14 amino acids. The CDR3 is CASRPTGDDYGYTF. The CDR3, as DNA: TGCGCCAGCAGACCTACAGGGGATGACTATGGCTACACCTTC.

This clone was counted only a few times. The CDR3 nucleotides are TGTGCCAGCAGCCCGACCAACTATGGCTACACCTTC. Amino acids: CASSPTNYGYTF. The chain couples TRBV11-2 to TRBJ1-2; no reliable D call. CDR1 and CDR2 (germline): SGHAT, FQNNGV. Trimming left V 5 bases short and J 2 bases short, with 6 bases between. The CDR3 has 12 residues. The full variable domain, with the rest looked up from reference TRBV11-2 and TRBJ1-2, is EAGVAQSPRYKIIEKRQSVAFWCNPISGHATLYWYQQILGQGPKLLIQFQNNGVVDDSQLPKDRFSAERLKGVDSTLKIQPAKLEDSAVYLCASSPTNYGYTFGSGTRLTVV.

A few counts support this clone. CDR3 sequence (DNA): TGTGCCAGCAGGAGGGTGGCAGATACGCAGTATTTT. Protein product: CASRRVADTQYF. The chain couples TRBV2 to TRBJ2-3; TRBD2 is a possible D gene (5 bases). Germline V gives CDR1 SNHLY, CDR2 FYNNEI. The germline V and J ends were trimmed by 6 bases and 4 bases, with 8 bases remaining between them. The CDR3 spans 12 residues.

This clone appeared a few times. The identical CDR3 is also encoded by other nucleotide sequences in the sample. This rearrangement joins TRBV29-1 to TRBJ1-2; D call uncertain. This CDR3 spans 11 amino acids. V was shortened by 5 bases and J by 3 bases, with 7 bases between the two germline ends. Germline CDR1 is SQVTM and CDR2 is ANQGSEA. The CDR3 bases are TGCAGCGTTAGCCGTGACTATGGCTACACCTTC. This gives the protein CSVSRDYGYTF. The full variable domain, in which reference TRBV29-1 and TRBJ1-2 provide the parts outside the CDR3, is SAVISQKPSRDICQRGTSLTIQCQVDSQVTMMFWYRQQPGQSLTLIATANQGSEATYESGFVIDKFPISRPNLTFSTLTVSNMSPEDSSIYLCSVSRDYGYTFGSGTRLTVV.

This rearrangement joins TRBV29-1 to TRBJ1-5; D might be TRBD1 (5 bases). The CDR3 consists of 13 residues. V lost 2 bases, J lost 7 bases, and 12 bases lay in between. Germline CDR1 and CDR2: SQVTM and ANQGSEA. The CDR3 DNA reads TGCAGCGTTGAAAAGGGTAGGGGCCAGCCCCAGCATTTT. It is translated as CSVEKGRGQPQHF.

The rearrangement joins TRBV19 to TRBJ1-6; D is ambiguous. Germline V gene lookup returns CDR1 LNHDA and CDR2 SQIVND (reference sequence). Trimming stripped 3 bases from V and 7 bases from J, with 13 bases between. CDR3 length equals 15 residues. The CDR3 DNA follows: TGTGCCAGTAGTATTCGACACGCCGGGAATTCACCCCTCCACTTT. Protein product: CASSIRHAGNSPLHF.

The genes are TRBV11-2 and TRBJ2-3; no reliable D call. V lost 2 bases to trimming and J lost 2 bases, with 20 bases between them. The germline CDR1 and CDR2 sequences are SGHAT and FQNNGV. This CDR3 contains 18 residues. The CDR3 loop reads CASSLSSSSAPHTDTQYF. Written as DNA, the CDR3 is TGTGCCAGCAGCTTAAGTTCGTCATCGGCCCCCCACACAGATACGCAGTATTTT.